This TCR beta chain was sequenced in a study of T cells in Graves' hyperthyroidism and ophthalmopathy. CDR3 length: 14 amino acids. Trimming removed 2 bases at V and 4 bases at J, with 11 bases between. In germline, CDR1 is MNHEY, CDR2 SMNVEV (reference sequence). The sample holds a few counts of this clonotype. Its antigen is unknown. Diagnostic decisions used clinical symptoms, serum thyroxine and TRAb, thyroid ultrasound and orbital computed tomography. Fresh 10 ml peripheral blood yielded PBMCs. Amplification of TCR beta CDR3 regions was performed using RNA transcripts as template. An initial round of RT-PCR targeting the TCR CDR3 relied on the HTBI primer set. One entry per CDR3 protein, called by TCRdb with MiXCR from the multiplex PCR reads. The sample lists roughly 350,000 distinct CDR3 sequences, roughly 14% occurring once. General study results and limits: Ophthalmopathy stood apart from stable hyperthyroidism in a 13 V-J model.

The TCR sequence derives from a woman in her thirties with Graves' hyperthyroidism. J is TRBJ1-1 and V is TRBV27, with no clear D. The sequencing sample was made of blood. This CDR3 reads CASSLVTAGTEAFF. CDR3 sequence (DNA): TGTGCCAGCAGTTTAGTAACTGCAGGCACTGAAGCTTTCTTT.